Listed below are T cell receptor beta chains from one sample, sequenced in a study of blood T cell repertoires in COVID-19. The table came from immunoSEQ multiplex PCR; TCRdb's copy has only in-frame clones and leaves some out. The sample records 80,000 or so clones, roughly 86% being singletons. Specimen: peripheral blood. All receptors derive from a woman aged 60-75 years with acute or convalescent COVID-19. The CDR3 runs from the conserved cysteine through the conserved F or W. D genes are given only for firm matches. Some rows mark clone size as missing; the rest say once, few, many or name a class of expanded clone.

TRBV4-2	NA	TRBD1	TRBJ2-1	TGTGCCAGCAGCCACTTCCGGGACAGGGGTTCGGGCAATGAGCAGTTCTTC	CASSHFRDRGSGNEQFF
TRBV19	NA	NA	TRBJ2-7	TGTGCCAGTAGTATGGCTGCTCAACAGGGATACGAGCAGTACTTC	CASSMAAQQGYEQYF
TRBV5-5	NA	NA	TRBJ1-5	TGTGCCAGCAGCCTAGTTGACGGGGGCAATCAGCCCCAGCATTTT	CASSLVDGGNQPQHF
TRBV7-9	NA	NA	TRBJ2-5	TGTGCCTGCAGCTTCCAGAAAGAGACCCAGTACTTC	CACSFQKETQYF
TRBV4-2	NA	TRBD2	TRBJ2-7	TGTGCCAGCAGCCAGTTGCTAGCGGTAAGATCCTACGAGCAGTACTTC	CASSQLLAVRSYEQYF
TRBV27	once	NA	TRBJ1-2	TGTGCCAGCAGTTTAGAGCCTACCGCCTATGGCTACACCTTC	CASSLEPTAYGYTF
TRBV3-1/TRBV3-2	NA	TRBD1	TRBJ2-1	TGTGCCAGCAGCCCGAGACAGGGGGTATACAATGAGCAGTTCTTC	CASSPRQGVYNEQFF
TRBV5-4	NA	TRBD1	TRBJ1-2	TGTGCCAGCAGCCCGGGACAGACCAACTATGGCTACACCTTC	CASSPGQTNYGYTF
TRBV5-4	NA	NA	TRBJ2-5	TGTGCCAGCAGTCTAGGACAGACACAAGAGACCCAGTACTTC	CASSLGQTQETQYF
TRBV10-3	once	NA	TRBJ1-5	TGTGCCATCAGTGAAATAATAGGGGTAAATCAGCCCCAGCATTTT	CAISEIIGVNQPQHF
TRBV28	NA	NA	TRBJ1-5	TGTGCCAGCAGTTTTTTACAGGGTGGGAATCAGCCCCAGCATTTT	CASSFLQGGNQPQHF
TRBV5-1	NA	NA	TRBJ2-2	TGCGCCAGCAGCACGGGAGTCTCCACCGGGGAGCTGTTTTTT	CASSTGVSTGELFF
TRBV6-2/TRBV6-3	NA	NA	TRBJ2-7	TGTGCCAGCAGCCGAAGGACAAACGAGCAGTACTTC	CASSRRTNEQYF
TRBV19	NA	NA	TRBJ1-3	TGTGCCAGTAGCAATTCCGGGGGCTCTGGAAACACCATATATTTT	CASSNSGGSGNTIYF
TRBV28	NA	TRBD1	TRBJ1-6	TGTGCCAGCAGACAGGGGATCTACTCACCCCTCCACTTT	CASRQGIYSPLHF
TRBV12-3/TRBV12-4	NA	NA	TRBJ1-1	TGTGCCAGCAGTCACGACAGTGCCAGAGCTTTCTTT	CASSHDSARAFF
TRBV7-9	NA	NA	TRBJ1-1	TGTGCCAGCAGCTTGGGCCTCGCCGTGAACACTGAAGCTTTCTTT	CASSLGLAVNTEAFF
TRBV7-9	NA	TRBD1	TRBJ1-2	TGTGCCAGCAGCTTAGACTTCAGGGGGGTGGACTATGGCTACACCTTC	CASSLDFRGVDYGYTF
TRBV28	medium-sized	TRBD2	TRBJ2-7	TGTGCCAGCAGTTTAGCTAGCGGGAGAGGAGAGCAGTACTTC	CASSLASGRGEQYF
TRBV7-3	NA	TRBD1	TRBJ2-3	TGTGCCAGCTCTCCTGCGGGGACAGGGGGCGGAGAATCAGATACGCAGTATTTT	CASSPAGTGGGESDTQYF
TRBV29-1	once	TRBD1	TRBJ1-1	TGCAGCGTCGTTAGACGGACAGGAGAGACTGAAGCTTTCTTT	CSVVRRTGETEAFF
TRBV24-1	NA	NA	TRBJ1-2	TGTGCCACCAGTGATTTTGGGAGACATGGCTACACCTTC	CATSDFGRHGYTF
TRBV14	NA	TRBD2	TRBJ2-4	TGTGCCAGCAGCCGGGTAGCGGGTCATGCCAAAAACATTCAGTACTTC	CASSRVAGHAKNIQYF
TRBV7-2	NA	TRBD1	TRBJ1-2	TGTGCCAGCAGCGCCAGACAGGGATTGGGGTATGGCTACACCTTC	CASSARQGLGYGYTF
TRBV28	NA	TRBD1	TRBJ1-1	TGTGCCAGCAGTCCCACAGGGGGCGCGTCTTTCTTT	CASSPTGGASFF
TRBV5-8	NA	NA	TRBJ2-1	TGTGCCAGCAGCTTGGTCGGGGGTCCCTACAATGAGCAGTTCTTC	CASSLVGGPYNEQFF
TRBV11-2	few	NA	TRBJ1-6	TGTGCCAGCGGTAGCTCCTATAATTCACCCCTCCACTTT	CASGSSYNSPLHF
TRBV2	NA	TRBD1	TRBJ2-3	TGTGCCAGCAGGACAGGGGGACAGATAGATACGCAGTATTTT	CASRTGGQIDTQYF
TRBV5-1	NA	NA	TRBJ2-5	TGCGCCAGCAGCTTGGACAGTAGAACTAGGACCCAGTACTTC	CASSLDSRTRTQYF
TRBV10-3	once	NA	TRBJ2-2	TGTGCCATCAGTGATATAGGACTAATGAACACCGGGGAGCTGTTTTTT	CAISDIGLMNTGELFF
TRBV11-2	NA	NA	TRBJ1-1	TGTGCCAGCAGCTTTTACTTGACTACAACTTTCTTT	CASSFYLTTTFF
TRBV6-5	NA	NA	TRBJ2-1	TGTGCCAGCAGCCTCAGGAGCTGGGGGGACAATGAGCAGTTCTTC	CASSLRSWGDNEQFF
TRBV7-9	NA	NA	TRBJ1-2	TGTGCCAGCAGCTTAGGACAGGACTATGGCTACACCTTC	CASSLGQDYGYTF
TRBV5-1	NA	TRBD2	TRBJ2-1	TGCGCCAGCAGCTTAGGACTAGCGGGAACCACGGGGGGGTCTTACAATGAGCAGTTCTTC	CASSLGLAGTTGGSYNEQFF
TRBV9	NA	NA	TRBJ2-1	TGTGCCAGCAGCCCCCTGGGGAGCTCCTACAATGAGCAGTTCTTC	CASSPLGSSYNEQFF
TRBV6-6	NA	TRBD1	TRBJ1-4	TGTGCCAGCCGGGACAGGGGGGCCTCGGGGGAAAAACTGTTTTTT	CASRDRGASGEKLFF
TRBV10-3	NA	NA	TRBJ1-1	TGTGCCATCAGCGACAGGACCTTGAACACTGAAGCTTTCTTT	CAISDRTLNTEAFF
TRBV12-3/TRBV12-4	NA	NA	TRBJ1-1	TGTGCCAGCAGCTGGGGGGGTGAAGCTTTCTTT	CASSWGGEAFF
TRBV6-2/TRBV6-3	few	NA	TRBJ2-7	TGTGCCAGCAGTTCGATCAGGGGACTAAGAACCTACGAGCAGTACTTC	CASSSIRGLRTYEQYF
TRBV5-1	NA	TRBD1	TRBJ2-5	TGCGCCAGCAGCCTATCGGCGGGACAGGGGATCGCGTCGACCCAGTACTTC	CASSLSAGQGIASTQYF
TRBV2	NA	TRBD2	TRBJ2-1	TGTGCCAGCAGGGCGCCGGGACTAGCGGGGGGCTCAAGCTCCTACAATGAGCAGTTCTTC	CASRAPGLAGGSSSYNEQFF